This TCR beta chain was sequenced in a study of T cell responses to AZD1222 COVID-19 vaccine. Points from the study as a whole: With two AZD1222 doses given, Spike-specific TCR breadth and depth both rose. Regions 160-218 and 743-854 held dominance among vaccine-associated CD4 TCRs, which spanned spike. Of the AZD1222 recipients, only five to seven were seropositive at baseline.

Profiled with immunoSEQ multiplex PCR; TCRdb holds only in-frame clones, not every one. Counted here are some 150,000 clones, around nine tenths occurring once; the ten biggest clones make up around 4.5%. Notes on this clone: As yet, its antigen is unknown.

The CDR3 covers 16 residues. Looked up from germline, CDR1 is LGHNA and CDR2 is YNFKEQ. V was cut by 4 bases and J by 2 bases, with 14 bases left in between. This sequence was found in an adult who received the AZD1222 COVID-19 vaccine. The chain employs TRBV4-2 and TRBJ1-4; D is perhaps TRBD1 (6 bases). This sample comprised peripheral blood, obtained 28 days after the second AZD1222 dose. The CDR3 reads CASSLSEDSTNEKLFF. CDR3 sequence (DNA): TGTGCCAGCAGCCTGTCCGAGGACAGCACTAATGAAAAACTGTTTTTT.